This paragraph covers one T cell receptor beta chain sequence. The repertoire was sequenced with immunoSEQ multiplex PCR; TCRdb's copy has only in-frame clones and lacks some. Of approximately 230,000 clones listed, 88% are singletons. The data stem from a study of blood T cell repertoires in COVID-19. Seattle enrolled patients during active infection and tracked them longitudinally. Germline CDR1 reads MDHEN; CDR2 reads SYDVKM. The CDR3 has 16 amino acids. The J segment lost 0 bases and the V segment lost 6 bases, leaving 7 bases of the junction unmatched. The V and J genes are TRBV28 and TRBJ2-2; 7 positions match TRBD2. The receptor was isolated from a woman in her thirties with COVID-19, enrolled during active disease. The sample consisted of peripheral blood. The CDR3 coding sequence is TGTGCCAGCAGACCGCTGGGAGGGGCGAACACCGGGGAGCTGTTTTTT. This translates into CASRPLGGANTGELFF.